This is a list of T cell receptor beta chains from one sample in a study of T cells in tuberculosis. The protocol was immunoSEQ multiplex PCR, while the TCRdb copy is restricted to in-frame clones and leaves out a portion. The sample holds roughly 34,000 clones, 97% seen once. Sequenced input: PBMCs. The receptors derive from a donor between 5 and 29 years old with latent tuberculosis or without tuberculosis infection. The CDR3 runs from the conserved cysteine through the conserved F or W. The D gene is left open where the match is weak. The size field is filled for only some rows; it gives once, few, many or a size class.

J	size	D	V	DNA	CDR3
TRBJ1-4	.	TRBD1	TRBV16	TGTGCCAGCAGCCCGACAGGGGCGAATGAAAAACTGTTTTTT	CASSPTGANEKLFF
TRBJ2-7	once	.	TRBV28	TGTGCCAGCAGTTTAGGGGCAACAGGGAGTTACGAGCAGTACTTC	CASSLGATGSYEQYF
TRBJ2-7	.	TRBD1	TRBV28	TGTGCCAGCAGTTGGGGACAGGGAGCCTACGAGCAGTACTTC	CASSWGQGAYEQYF
TRBJ2-5	.	TRBD2	TRBV5-1	TGCGCCAGCAGCTTGATTATAGCGGGGGTCCAAGAGACCCAGTACTTC	CASSLIIAGVQETQYF
TRBJ1-1	.	.	TRBV5-1	TGCGCCAGCAGCCCCCGAGCGGACAGTCTGAACACTGAAGCTTTCTTT	CASSPRADSLNTEAFF
TRBJ1-2	.	.	TRBV21-1	TGTGCCAGCAGCAAAGCGAGGGGGCCTTGGTATGGCTACACCTTC	CASSKARGPWYGYTF
TRBJ1-2	once	TRBD1	TRBV30	TGTGCCTGGAGTTTAACAGGGGGCGGCTACACCTTC	CAWSLTGGGYTF
TRBJ1-1	.	TRBD1	TRBV28	TGTGCCAGCAGTCCAGGGGGAGAGAACACTGAAGCTTTCTTT	CASSPGGENTEAFF
TRBJ1-1	once	.	TRBV18	TGTGCCAGCTCACTATCAGAGCGCGGATACACTGAAGCTTTCTTT	CASSLSERGYTEAFF
TRBJ1-2	.	.	TRBV28	TGTGCCAGCACCGAAAGTAGGGGCGTCTATGGCTACACCTTC	CASTESRGVYGYTF
TRBJ2-2	.	TRBD2	TRBV5-1	TGCGCCAGCAATTATGGGACTAGCGGGAGGAAATATACCGGGGAGCTGTTTTTT	CASNYGTSGRKYTGELFF
TRBJ2-3	.	TRBD2	TRBV5-4	TGTGCCAGCAGCTCCCGACTAGCGGGAGCCCCAGATACGCAGTATTTT	CASSSRLAGAPDTQYF
TRBJ1-2	.	.	TRBV6-1	TGTGCCAGCAGTCCGGGATCGAACTATGGCTACACCTTC	CASSPGSNYGYTF
TRBJ1-1	.	.	TRBV4-1	TGCGCCAGCAGCCAAGATATTGTCAGGGCCCCTGGGCTTATGAACACTGAAGCTTTCTTT	CASSQDIVRAPGLMNTEAFF
TRBJ1-5	once	TRBD1	TRBV10-1	TGCGCCAGCAGTGACGAGAACCGGGACAGGGGTCCTATTGGCAATCAGCCCCAGCATTTT	CASSDENRDRGPIGNQPQHF
TRBJ2-1	.	TRBD2	TRBV5-6	TGTGCCAGCAGCCGCGGGACTAGCGGGGTTTTTGAGCAGTTCTTC	CASSRGTSGVFEQFF
TRBJ2-2	.	.	TRBV11-3	TGTGCCAGCAGCCCCCCCAATCGCGGAACCGGGGAGCTGTTTTTT	CASSPPNRGTGELFF
TRBJ2-1	.	.	TRBV19	TGTGCCAGTACTTCCCGACTCCAGGGCAATGAGCAGTTCTTC	CASTSRLQGNEQFF
TRBJ2-7	.	TRBD2	TRBV27	TGTGCCAGCCGGAGGTCAGCGGGAGGATACGAGCAGTACTTC	CASRRSAGGYEQYF
TRBJ2-1	.	.	TRBV5-5	TGTGCCAGCAGCCCCGGACAGAGCTCCTACAATGAGCAGTTCTTC	CASSPGQSSYNEQFF
TRBJ2-1	.	TRBD1	TRBV2	TGTGCCACCTCGACAGGGGGCGCCGAAACTGAGCAGTTCTTC	CATSTGGAETEQFF
TRBJ2-2	.	.	TRBV6-5	TGTGCCAGCAGTTTTGAAAGGGGCGGCGGGGAGCTGTTTTTT	CASSFERGGGELFF
TRBJ2-7	once	TRBD1	TRBV6-4	TGTGCGGACAGGGGGTCCCCCTACGAGCAGTACTTC	CADRGSPYEQYF
TRBJ1-2	once	.	TRBV7-2	TGTGCCAGCAGCTTAGTTTCAGGAACCTATGGCTACACCTTC	CASSLVSGTYGYTF
TRBJ2-2	.	TRBD1	TRBV5-1	TGCGCCAGCAGCCTGGGCATCGCAGGGGGTGGAGAGCTGTTTTTT	CASSLGIAGGGELFF
TRBJ1-1	.	.	TRBV20-1	TGCAGTGCTTTAGAGAACACTGAAGCTTTCTTT	CSALENTEAFF
TRBJ2-1	once	.	TRBV7-3	TGTGCCAGCTCGAGTTCGCGATCCAGCGGAGAGCAGTTCTTC	CASSSSRSSGEQFF
TRBJ2-7	few	TRBD2	TRBV2	TGTGCCAGCAGTGATGAAGTGTTGGGCGGGGGGCCCACCTCCTACGAGCAGTACTTC	CASSDEVLGGGPTSYEQYF
TRBJ2-7	.	.	TRBV19	TGTGCCAGTAGTATAGATCTCACCCGGGAAAGCTCCTACGAGCAGTACTTC	CASSIDLTRESSYEQYF
TRBJ2-4	once	.	TRBV2	TGTGCCAGCACCGAGCTAGCCAAAAACATTCAGTACTTC	CASTELAKNIQYF
TRBJ1-1	.	.	TRBV28	TGTGCCAGCAGGGGCACAGGCACTGAAGCTTTCTTT	CASRGTGTEAFF
TRBJ2-1	.	TRBD2	TRBV2	TGTGCCAGCAGTCGGACTAGCGGGAGGGCCGGTGAGCAGTTCTTC	CASSRTSGRAGEQFF
TRBJ2-1	.	TRBD1	TRBV2	TGTGCCAGCGGTTCTCCGGGACAGGGGGTGACCAGCTCCTCCTACAATGAGCAGTTCTTC	CASGSPGQGVTSSSYNEQFF
TRBJ1-2	once	.	TRBV20-1	TGCAGTGCTACTCGAGGATATGGCTACACCTTC	CSATRGYGYTF
TRBJ1-2	.	.	TRBV7-9	TGTGCCAGCAGCCCTTGGACAGCGGGATACACCTTC	CASSPWTAGYTF
TRBJ2-5	.	.	TRBV6-1	TGTGCCAGTCTTAGGGGGGGCCTAGAGACCCAGTACTTC	CASLRGGLETQYF
TRBJ1-2	once	TRBD1	TRBV29-1	TGCAGCGTTACCCGGGGACAGGGACTTAACTATGGCTACACCTTC	CSVTRGQGLNYGYTF
TRBJ1-1	.	.	TRBV5-1	TGCGCCAGCAGCTTGGAGCGGGGGGTCTATACTGAAGCTTTCTTT	CASSLERGVYTEAFF
TRBJ2-7	.	.	TRBV7-9	TGTGCCAGCAGCTTGTTCGGGTTTTCGAGAACCTACGAGCAGTACTTC	CASSLFGFSRTYEQYF
TRBJ2-6	.	.	TRBV6-1	TGTGCCAGCAGTGCGAACCGGGGAAATGGGGCCAACGTCCTGACTTTC	CASSANRGNGANVLTF
TRBJ1-1	.	.	TRBV5-1	TGCGCCAGCAGCCGTGGTCCGAGGGGGACTGAAGCTTTCTTT	CASSRGPRGTEAFF